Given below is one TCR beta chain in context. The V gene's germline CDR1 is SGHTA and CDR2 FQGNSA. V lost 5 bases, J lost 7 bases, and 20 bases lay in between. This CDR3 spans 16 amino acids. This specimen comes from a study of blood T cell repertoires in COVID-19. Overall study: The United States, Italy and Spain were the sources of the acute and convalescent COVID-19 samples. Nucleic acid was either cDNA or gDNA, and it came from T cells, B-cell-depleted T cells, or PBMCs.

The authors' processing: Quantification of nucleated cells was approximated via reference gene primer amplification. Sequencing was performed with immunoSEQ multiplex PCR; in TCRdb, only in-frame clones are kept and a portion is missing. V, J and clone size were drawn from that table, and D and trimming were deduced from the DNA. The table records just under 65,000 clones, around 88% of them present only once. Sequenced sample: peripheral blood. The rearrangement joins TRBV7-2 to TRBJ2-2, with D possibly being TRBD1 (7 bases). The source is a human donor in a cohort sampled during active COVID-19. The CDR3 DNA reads TGTGCCAGCAGCACTAATGGAGGGGGCCGAGACGGGGAGCTGTTTTTT. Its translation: CASSTNGGGRDGELFF. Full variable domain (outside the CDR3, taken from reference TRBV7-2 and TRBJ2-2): GAGVSQSPSNKVTEKGKDVELRCDPISGHTALYWYRQSLGQGLEFLIYFQGNSAPDKSGLPSDRFSAERTGGSVSTLTIQRTQQEDSAVYLCASSTNGGGRDGELFFGEGSRLTVL.